The rows below give T cell receptor beta chains drawn from one sample of a study of beta chain features in type 1 diabetes. Method: immunoSEQ multiplex PCR; TCRdb's copy keeps in-frame clones and lacks some. This table has about 360,000 clones, over 10% appearing once. Sequences were obtained from naive CD4+ T cells from blood. These receptors all come from a young man in good health. The CDR3 runs from the conserved cysteine through the conserved F or W. Fields, in order: CDR3 DNA, CDR3 protein, J gene, V gene, D gene, clone size. The D gene is left open where the match is weak. A row's size may be missing; if present it is once, few, many or a size class.

DNA: TGCGCCAGCAGCGTGGGACTAGCGGGGGTCGATGAGCAGTTCTTC
CDR3: CASSVGLAGVDEQFF
J: TRBJ2-1
V: TRBV5-1
D: TRBD2
size: few

DNA: TGCGCCAGCAGCCAGGTGGGGACATACCAAGAGACCCAGTACTTC
CDR3: CASSQVGTYQETQYF
J: TRBJ2-5
V: TRBV4-1
D: .
size: few

DNA: TGTGCCAGCAGTTACGCGAGGACAGGGACCTACGAGCAGTACTTC
CDR3: CASSYARTGTYEQYF
J: TRBJ2-7
V: TRBV6-5
D: TRBD1
size: .

DNA: TGTGCCAGCAGTCCAGGGGGTAGCGGCAATGAGCAGTTCTTC
CDR3: CASSPGGSGNEQFF
J: TRBJ2-1
V: TRBV28
D: .
size: few

DNA: TGTGCCAGCAGCGTCGCAGGGAACACCGGGGAGCTGTTTTTT
CDR3: CASSVAGNTGELFF
J: TRBJ2-2
V: TRBV9
D: .
size: .

DNA: TGTGCCAGCAGCTTAAAGGCGGGTGGAGCCACCCGAGGCACCGGGGAGCTGTTTTTT
CDR3: CASSLKAGGATRGTGELFF
J: TRBJ2-2
V: TRBV7-8
D: .
size: few

DNA: TGTGCCAGCTCACCAAGACAGATTAACTATGGCTACACCTTC
CDR3: CASSPRQINYGYTF
J: TRBJ1-2
V: TRBV18
D: .
size: few

DNA: TGCGCCAGCAGCCAAGAATCTGCTGGACAGGTCTATTCACCCCTCCACTTT
CDR3: CASSQESAGQVYSPLHF
J: TRBJ1-6
V: TRBV4-3
D: TRBD1
size: .

DNA: TGTGCCAGCAGCTTACTGGCGGGAGGGCAATATACGCAGTATTTT
CDR3: CASSLLAGGQYTQYF
J: TRBJ2-3
V: TRBV7-3
D: TRBD2
size: few

DNA: TGCGCCAGCAGCCCCGGACAGGGGGTTCATGAGCAGTTCTTC
CDR3: CASSPGQGVHEQFF
J: TRBJ2-1
V: TRBV5-1
D: TRBD1
size: few

DNA: TGTGCCAGCAGCCAAGATCAGGGAATTGAAGCTTTCTTT
CDR3: CASSQDQGIEAFF
J: TRBJ1-1
V: TRBV4-2
D: .
size: .

DNA: TGCGCCAGCAAAGAACTAGCGGGCACCCAAGAGACCCAGTACTTC
CDR3: CASKELAGTQETQYF
J: TRBJ2-5
V: TRBV5-1
D: TRBD2
size: .

DNA: TGTGCCTGGAAGACAGGGGGGAACACTGAAGCTTTCTTT
CDR3: CAWKTGGNTEAFF
J: TRBJ1-1
V: TRBV30
D: TRBD1
size: few

DNA: TGTGCCAGCCGAGCAGGGGGGATGCAGTACTTC
CDR3: CASRAGGMQYF
J: TRBJ2-7
V: TRBV2
D: .
size: few

DNA: TGTGCCAGCAGCTTGTCAGGGGTCAATGAGCAGTTCTTC
CDR3: CASSLSGVNEQFF
J: TRBJ2-1
V: TRBV7-9
D: .
size: few

DNA: TGTGCCAGCAGGGCCGAACCTGGGGCCAACGTCCTGACTTTC
CDR3: CASRAEPGANVLTF
J: TRBJ2-6
V: TRBV2
D: .
size: few

DNA: TGTGCCAGCAGCTTAGCGGGACAGGGCCACGAGCAGTACTTC
CDR3: CASSLAGQGHEQYF
J: TRBJ2-7
V: TRBV11-1
D: TRBD1
size: few

DNA: TGTGCCAGCAGCGTAGGGCGGACACACTTGGGCGGCTACACCTTC
CDR3: CASSVGRTHLGGYTF
J: TRBJ1-2
V: TRBV9
D: .
size: .

DNA: TGTGCCAGCAGCACTACAGGGGGACAGGGGACCCAGTACTTC
CDR3: CASSTTGGQGTQYF
J: TRBJ2-5
V: TRBV28
D: TRBD1
size: few

DNA: TGTGCCTGGACCTACAGCCGGGACAGGGGGTACTCTGGGGCCAACGTCCTGACTTTC
CDR3: CAWTYSRDRGYSGANVLTF
J: TRBJ2-6
V: TRBV30
D: TRBD1
size: few

DNA: TGTGCCAGCAGCCTTAGCGGGGGCCAGGATACGCAGTATTTT
CDR3: CASSLSGGQDTQYF
J: TRBJ2-3
V: TRBV6-5
D: TRBD2
size: .

DNA: TGTGCCTGGAGTGCCCATCGAGGACAGGGGGCGCGGGCCAAAAACATTCAGTACTTC
CDR3: CAWSAHRGQGARAKNIQYF
J: TRBJ2-4
V: TRBV30
D: TRBD1
size: few

DNA: TGTGCCAGCAGCTTACAAGGGGATCAGCCCCAGCATTTT
CDR3: CASSLQGDQPQHF
J: TRBJ1-5
V: TRBV7-2
D: .
size: few

DNA: TGTGCCAGCGGATTCTCCATGGCAGAGGAGGTAGCTTTCTTT
CDR3: CASGFSMAEEVAFF
J: TRBJ1-1
V: TRBV7-9
D: .
size: many

DNA: TGTGCCAGCAGCGCTCTACGGGGTTCAGAGCAGTACTTC
CDR3: CASSALRGSEQYF
J: TRBJ2-7
V: TRBV14
D: .
size: few

DNA: TGTGCCAGCAGCTTATCGGGGTCGGGAGGAAGCTACGAGCAGTACTTC
CDR3: CASSLSGSGGSYEQYF
J: TRBJ2-7
V: TRBV7-9
D: TRBD2
size: .

DNA: TGTGCCAGCAGTTTAGCTCTCTCGGGGAGGGAATTGTTTTTT
CDR3: CASSLALSGRELFF
J: TRBJ1-4
V: TRBV28
D: .
size: .

DNA: TGTGCCAGCAGGAAGGACAGCTCCTACAATGAGCAGTTCTTC
CDR3: CASRKDSSYNEQFF
J: TRBJ2-1
V: TRBV11-2
D: .
size: few

DNA: TGTGCCAGTAGTACAGGACACGAAAGTGCTATCGAGCAGTACTTC
CDR3: CASSTGHESAIEQYF
J: TRBJ2-7
V: TRBV19
D: .
size: .

DNA: TGCGCCAGCAGCCAGGCCGGGGTTTCCTCTGGGGCCAACGTCCTGACTTTC
CDR3: CASSQAGVSSGANVLTF
J: TRBJ2-6
V: TRBV4-3
D: .
size: .

DNA: TGTGCCAGCAGCTTAGATCCGGACAATGAGCAGTTCTTC
CDR3: CASSLDPDNEQFF
J: TRBJ2-1
V: TRBV11-2
D: .
size: .

DNA: TGCAGCGTTGATGGCGGGGCTTCTGGCGGCTACACCTTC
CDR3: CSVDGGASGGYTF
J: TRBJ1-2
V: TRBV29-1
D: .
size: few

DNA: TGTGCCAGCAGCACTTACCGACAGGGTGGAAACACCGGGGAGCTGTTTTTT
CDR3: CASSTYRQGGNTGELFF
J: TRBJ2-2
V: TRBV5-4
D: TRBD1
size: .

DNA: TGTGCCTGGAGGGGGGACAGGGGGCTGGACAATGAGCAGTTCTTC
CDR3: CAWRGDRGLDNEQFF
J: TRBJ2-1
V: TRBV30
D: TRBD1
size: few

DNA: TGTGCCAGTAGTTGGACTCCGTCCTACGAGCAGTACTTC
CDR3: CASSWTPSYEQYF
J: TRBJ2-7
V: TRBV19
D: .
size: few

DNA: TGTGCTAGCAGCTTAGCTCAGGGGACCTACGAGCAGTACTTC
CDR3: CASSLAQGTYEQYF
J: TRBJ2-7
V: TRBV7-7
D: .
size: .

DNA: TGTGCCAGCAGCCTGGGGACTAGCGGGAACAATGAGCAGTTCTTC
CDR3: CASSLGTSGNNEQFF
J: TRBJ2-1
V: TRBV28
D: TRBD2
size: .

DNA: TGTGCCAGCCGGGACAGGGGGACCACTGAAGCTTTCTTT
CDR3: CASRDRGTTEAFF
J: TRBJ1-1
V: TRBV19
D: TRBD1
size: .

DNA: TGCAGCGTTGAATCGGGGACTGTAGAGTATTTT
CDR3: CSVESGTVEYF
J: TRBJ2-3
V: TRBV29-1
D: .
size: few

DNA: TGTGCCTGGAGCACAGGGGGCGCCCCGGATACGCAGTATTTT
CDR3: CAWSTGGAPDTQYF
J: TRBJ2-3
V: TRBV30
D: TRBD1
size: few

DNA: TGCGCCAGCAGCTTGAGTCAGGGGGCAAATACGCAGTATTTT
CDR3: CASSLSQGANTQYF
J: TRBJ2-3
V: TRBV5-1
D: TRBD1
size: few

DNA: TGTGCCAGCAGTCTACAGGGGAATGAAGCTTTCTTT
CDR3: CASSLQGNEAFF
J: TRBJ1-1
V: TRBV28
D: TRBD1
size: .

DNA: TGTGCCAGCAGCCCCAGCCGAGGACAGGGGTCCAAAGAGACCCAGTACTTC
CDR3: CASSPSRGQGSKETQYF
J: TRBJ2-5
V: TRBV11-3
D: TRBD1
size: few

DNA: TGTGCCAGCACGGGTAGAACCTCACTAGCGGGATGGCGTCGCGAGCAGTACTTC
CDR3: CASTGRTSLAGWRREQYF
J: TRBJ2-7
V: TRBV28
D: TRBD2
size: few

DNA: TGTGCCAGTAGGTCCCCGGGACAGAGGTTAAATGAGCAGTTCTTC
CDR3: CASRSPGQRLNEQFF
J: TRBJ2-1
V: TRBV19
D: TRBD1
size: .

DNA: TGCGCCAGCAGCCCCAGGGGCGCCGGGGAGCTGTTTTTT
CDR3: CASSPRGAGELFF
J: TRBJ2-2
V: TRBV4-3
D: .
size: few